These T cell receptor beta chains were read from a single sample in a study of control samples from healthy donors and cancer patients. Using immunoSEQ multiplex PCR, the repertoire was profiled, and TCRdb retains in-frame clones only, with some absent. Of tens of thousands of clones in the sample, approximately 89% were seen once. Sequenced: PBMCs. These receptors were taken from a man aged 35-49 years with colorectal cancer. Each CDR3 is given with its conserved first and last residue. A D gene is named only where the DNA matches it firmly. Expanded clones are given a class, and other clones once, few, many or no size at all.

J,D,V,size,CDR3,DNA
TRBJ2-5,TRBD1,TRBV27,-,CATRAQLITGTGERETQYF,TGTGCCACCCGGGCGCAACTGATTACCGGGACAGGGGAACGGGAGACCCAGTACTTC
TRBJ1-2,-,TRBV15,-,CATSRGGAGYGYTF,TGTGCCACCAGCAGAGGGGGGGCCGGGTATGGCTACACCTTC
TRBJ2-7,-,TRBV28,-,CASSPRGGRYEQYF,TGTGCCAGCAGCCCCCGCGGCGGGCGCTACGAGCAGTACTTC
TRBJ1-5,-,TRBV21-1,-,CASSKGPLNQPQHF,TGTGCCAGCAGTAAGGGGCCGCTTAATCAGCCCCAGCATTTT
TRBJ1-1,-,TRBV18,-,CASSPLNGEWEEAFF,TGTGCCAGCTCACCATTAAATGGGGAGTGGGAGGAAGCTTTCTTT
TRBJ2-1,-,TRBV27,-,CASSYELVGRYNEQFF,TGTGCCAGCAGTTACGAGTTAGTGGGACGTTACAATGAGCAGTTCTTC
TRBJ2-7,-,TRBV4-3,-,CASSREPGQGYEQYF,TGCGCCAGCAGCCGCGAACCGGGACAAGGCTACGAGCAGTACTTC
TRBJ2-7,-,TRBV25-1,-,CASSGWQSYEQYF,TGTGCCAGCAGCGGGTGGCAGTCCTACGAGCAGTACTTC
TRBJ2-7,-,TRBV2,-,CASSPTYERGEQYF,TGTGCCAGCAGTCCGACGTACGAACGGGGGGAGCAGTACTTC
TRBJ2-5,TRBD2,TRBV6-1,-,CASSEEVGEGSETQYF,TGTGCCAGCAGTGAAGAGGTAGGGGAGGGATCAGAGACCCAGTACTTC
TRBJ1-4,TRBD1,TRBV5-1,-,CASSSSGGAYEKLFF,TGCGCCAGCAGCTCCTCAGGGGGCGCATATGAAAAACTGTTTTTT
TRBJ2-3,-,TRBV7-9,few,CASSSSAEDTQYF,TGTGCCAGCAGCTCTAGCGCCGAGGATACGCAGTATTTT
TRBJ2-1,-,TRBV28,-,CASSPVRQNYPGGKGGNEQFF,TGTGCCAGCAGTCCTGTCCGGCAGAATTATCCTGGTGGGAAAGGGGGCAATGAGCAGTTCTTC
TRBJ1-6,-,TRBV11-2,-,CASSLVAGYNSPLHF,TGTGCCAGCAGCTTAGTTGCCGGATATAATTCACCCCTCCACTTT
TRBJ1-5,-,TRBV18,-,CASSQGKSNQPQHF,TGTGCCAGCTCACAGGGGAAAAGCAATCAGCCCCAGCATTTT
TRBJ2-1,TRBD2,TRBV27,-,CASSARLAGGRLGYNEQFF,TGTGCCAGCAGTGCGCGACTAGCGGGAGGGCGGTTGGGATACAATGAGCAGTTCTTC
TRBJ1-1,TRBD1,TRBV5-4,-,CASSSGQGASTEAFF,TGTGCCAGCAGCTCCGGACAGGGGGCGAGCACTGAAGCTTTCTTT
TRBJ1-6,TRBD1,TRBV5-1,-,CASSLGQGAYNSPLHF,TGCGCCAGCAGCTTGGGACAGGGGGCCTATAATTCACCCCTCCACTTT
TRBJ1-3,-,TRBV19,-,CASSIIGTGDTIYF,TGTGCCAGTAGTATAATAGGGACCGGAGACACCATATATTTT
TRBJ1-2,-,TRBV30,-,CAWSRLYSYGYTF,TGTGCCTGGAGTCGTCTTTACAGCTATGGCTACACCTTC
TRBJ2-7,-,TRBV2,-,CASHVGGPRYEQYF,TGTGCCAGCCACGTGGGGGGGCCGAGGTACGAGCAGTACTTC
TRBJ1-1,-,TRBV28,-,CASSPSTWRGNTEAFF,TGTGCCAGCAGTCCGTCGACATGGCGGGGGAACACTGAAGCTTTCTTT
TRBJ2-1,-,TRBV21-1,once,CASSKPSPDAVYNEQFF,TGTGCCAGCAGCAAACCCTCCCCTGACGCGGTTTACAATGAGCAGTTCTTC
TRBJ1-1,TRBD1,TRBV6-2/TRBV6-3,-,CASSYHSPTGGTEAFF,TGTGCCAGCAGTTACCACTCGCCGACAGGGGGCACTGAAGCTTTCTTT
TRBJ1-1,-,TRBV4-1,-,CASSRPMAGTANTEAFF,TGCGCCAGCAGCCGTCCAATGGCGGGGACGGCGAACACTGAAGCTTTCTTT
TRBJ2-7,-,TRBV6-5,-,CATQVRVTYEQYF,TGTGCCACCCAGGTTCGGGTTACCTACGAGCAGTACTTC
TRBJ1-4,TRBD1,TRBV4-3,-,CASSQRQGATNEKLFF,TGCGCCAGCAGCCAGAGACAGGGGGCGACTAATGAAAAACTGTTTTTT
TRBJ2-1,-,TRBV5-4,-,CASSLAQVKNEQFF,TGTGCCAGCAGCTTGGCCCAGGTGAAGAATGAGCAGTTCTTC
TRBJ2-1,TRBD1,TRBV6-5,-,CASKRTGLNEQFF,TGTGCCAGCAAACGGACAGGGTTAAATGAGCAGTTCTTC
TRBJ1-3,-,TRBV13,once,CASRESGNTIYF,TGTGCCAGCAGGGAATCTGGAAACACCATATATTTT
TRBJ1-5,TRBD1,TRBV24-1,-,CATSAASRGRPLGQPQHF,TGTGCCACCAGTGCCGCCTCCAGGGGGCGGCCTTTGGGTCAGCCCCAGCATTTT
TRBJ1-5,-,TRBV27,once,CASSLRDGRNQPQHF,TGTGCCAGCAGTTTACGCGACGGGCGCAATCAGCCCCAGCATTTT
TRBJ2-6,TRBD1,TRBV9,-,CASSVRDRGQLGANVLTF,TGTGCCAGCAGCGTACGGGACAGGGGGCAGTTAGGGGCCAACGTCCTGACTTTC
TRBJ2-2,-,TRBV6-5,-,CASARRGLTGELFF,TGTGCCAGCGCGCGGCGGGGACTGACCGGGGAGCTGTTTTTT
TRBJ1-2,-,TRBV6-1,-,CASSEEGVDGYTF,TGTGCCAGCAGTGAAGAGGGGGTCGATGGCTACACCTTC
TRBJ1-1,TRBD1,TRBV10-3,-,CATRGRLDTEAFF,TGTGCCACCAGGGGGCGTCTGGACACTGAAGCTTTCTTT
TRBJ1-1,-,TRBV11-3,-,CASSLTDMNTEAFF,TGTGCCAGCAGCTTGACAGACATGAACACTGAAGCTTTCTTT
TRBJ1-1,-,TRBV6-5,-,CASSYSYPDGYTEAFF,TGTGCCAGCAGTTACTCCTATCCCGATGGGTACACTGAAGCTTTCTTT
TRBJ2-2,-,TRBV5-4,-,CASSLDTANTGELFF,TGTGCCAGCAGCTTGGACACTGCGAACACCGGGGAGCTGTTTTTT
TRBJ1-1,-,TRBV5-1,few,CASSPVTTVNTEAFF,TGCGCCAGCAGCCCAGTGACGACGGTGAACACTGAAGCTTTCTTT
TRBJ2-7,-,TRBV3-1/TRBV3-2,-,CASSQDLPGLTYEQYF,TGTGCCAGCAGCCAAGATCTCCCAGGGTTAACCTACGAGCAGTACTTC
TRBJ2-1,-,TRBV5-1,-,CASNRMGYNEQFF,TGCGCCAGCAATCGAATGGGGTACAATGAGCAGTTCTTC